These 21 T cell receptor beta chains were all obtained from the same sample, sequenced in a study of blood T cell repertoires in COVID-19. This table comes from immunoSEQ multiplex PCR, and its TCRdb copy is limited to in-frame clones, with some not included. The sample contains roughly 320,000 clones, about 88% of which appear only once. The sample taken for sequencing was peripheral blood. These receptors were obtained from a man aged 65-85 years with acute or convalescent COVID-19.

The rearrangement links TRBV2 to TRBJ1-5; possibly TRBD1 for D (6 bases). Germline loops: CDR1 SNHLY, CDR2 FYNNEI. Trimming pared 6 bases from V and 0 bases from J, leaving 12 bases between. CDR3 length: 15 residues. The CDR3 sequence: CASSPRGISNQPQHF. CDR3 nucleotides: TGTGCCAGCAGCCCAAGGGGGATTAGCAATCAGCCCCAGCATTTT.

The rearrangement links TRBV28 to TRBJ1-2; TRBD1 is a possible D gene (5 bases). V was pared by 2 bases and J by 8 bases, with 9 bases between. This CDR3 spans 12 amino acids. Germline V gives CDR1 MDHEN, CDR2 SYDVKM. The CDR3 DNA reads as TGTGCCAGCAGTTTACAGGGCTTGGGCTACACCTTC. The encoded protein is CASSLQGLGYTF.

CDR3 region: CASSPGDYQTDTQYF. The CDR3 DNA is TGTGCCAGCAGCCCAGGGGACTACCAGACAGATACGCAGTATTTT. The rearrangement joins TRBV7-3 to TRBJ2-3; weak D call: TRBD2 (7 bases). V was trimmed by 5 bases and J by 3 bases, leaving 15 bases between them. The germline V gene encodes CDR1 SGHTA and CDR2 FQGTGA. This CDR3 is built from 15 residues.

This clone is a singleton in its sample. The chain combines TRBV10-1 with TRBJ2-1; 7 nucleotides line up with TRBD2. CDR1 is WNHNN and CDR2 is SYGVQD in the germline V gene (reference sequence). After removal of 2 bases from V and 6 bases from J, the junction contained 10 bases not matched to a gene. This CDR3 has 16 residues. The CDR3 nucleotides read TGCGCCAGCAGTGAGACCAGGACTAGAGTTTTCAATGAGCAGTTCTTC. This gives the protein CASSETRTRVFNEQFF.

The chain has TRBV7-8 and TRBJ1-6; 7 bases are shared with TRBD1. This CDR3 is built from 14 residues. With V trimmed by 4 bases and J by 5 bases, 2 bases remained unmatched. Germline V CDR1 and CDR2: SGHVS, FQNEAQ. As DNA, the CDR3 is TGTGCCAGCAGCTACGGACAGGATAATTCACCCCTCCACTTT. It specifies CASSYGQDNSPLHF.

This clone was detected only once. The chain joins TRBV5-8 to TRBJ1-3, with D unresolved. The germline gives CDR1 SGHTS, CDR2 YDEGEE. This CDR3 is built from 14 residues. Trimming removed 2 bases from V and 2 bases from J, with 8 bases in between. CDR3 residues: CASSFPYTGNTIYF. Written as DNA, the CDR3 is TGTGCCAGCAGCTTCCCATACACTGGAAACACCATATATTTT.

The rearrangement joins TRBV5-5 to TRBJ1-2; D might be TRBD1 (6 bases). CDR1 and CDR2 from the germline V gene are SGHKS and YYEKEE (reference sequence). The CDR3 sequence is 14 residues long. The V end was cut by 2 bases, the J end by 5 bases, with 13 bases between. The CDR3 loop is CASSLLQGGYGYTF. CDR3 bases: TGTGCCAGCAGCTTATTACAGGGCGGTTATGGCTACACCTTC. Full variable domain (missing parts from reference TRBV5-5 and TRBJ1-2): DAGVTQSPTHLIKTRGQQVTLRCSPISGHKSVSWYQQVLGQGPQFIFQYYEKEERGRGNFPDRFSARQFPNYSSELNVNALLLGDSALYLCASSLLQGGYGYTFGSGTRLTVV.

This sequence joins TRBV7-2 and TRBJ2-7; weak D call: TRBD2 (6 bases). Trimming removed 4 bases from V and 1 base from J, with 26 bases in between. Germline V gene sequence: CDR1 SGHTA, CDR2 FQGNSA. This CDR3 has 19 amino acids. CDR3 sequence: CASSSDLYDPGLSSYEQYF. The CDR3 region has the DNA TGTGCCAGCAGCTCTGATCTTTATGACCCGGGACTCTCATCCTACGAGCAGTACTTC.

A note on this clone: Additional DNA sequences in this sample encode the identical CDR3. The chain couples TRBV5-1 to TRBJ1-1; 7 bases are a match to TRBD1. CDR1 is SGHRS and CDR2 is YFSETQ in the germline V gene. The CDR3 spans 14 residues. Trimming at V came to 5 bases and at J to 1 base, leaving 5 bases not matched to a gene. Here the CDR3 DNA reads TGCGCCAGCAGTCGACAGGGACCGAACACTGAAGCTTTCTTT. Its protein product is CASSRQGPNTEAFF.

The rearrangement joins TRBV7-2 to TRBJ2-7, with 7 bases matching TRBD2. Per germline, CDR1 SGHTA and CDR2 FQGNSA. Unmatched junction bases numbered 6, after V lost 6 bases and J lost 1 base. The CDR3 is made up of 14 amino acids. CDR3: CASSKGAGSYEQYF. The CDR3 DNA reads TGTGCCAGCAGTAAAGGAGCGGGGTCCTACGAGCAGTACTTC.

This clone has a single count. This chain links TRBV7-3 with TRBJ2-1; possibly TRBD1 for D (6 bases). Germline V gene lookup returns CDR1 SGHTA and CDR2 FQGTGA. V was clipped by 0 bases and J by 9 bases, with 15 bases between them. CDR3 length equals 15 residues. Written as DNA, the CDR3 is TGTGCCAGCAGCTTAACTAACAGGGTGAAGGGTGAGCAGTTCTTC. Protein product: CASSLTNRVKGEQFF.

The V and J genes are TRBV28 and TRBJ1-5; 9 positions agree with TRBD1. Germline lookup yields CDR1 MDHEN and CDR2 SYDVKM. The CDR3 length is 16 residues. Unmatched junction bases numbered 9, after V lost 7 bases and J lost 2 bases. In DNA, the CDR3 is TGTGCCAGCAACCGACTCCGGGACAGGGGCAATCAGCCCCAGCATTTT. This gives the protein CASNRLRDRGNQPQHF.

V is TRBV7-9 and J is TRBJ1-2; D uncertain. This CDR3 has 12 amino acids. V was pared by 1 base and J by 8 bases, with 8 bases between. Germline-derived CDR1 and CDR2 are SEHNR and FQNEAQ (reference sequence). For the CDR3, the DNA is TGTGCCAGCAGCTTAGACGCGGGCGGCTACACCTTC. Translated: CASSLDAGGYTF.

V and J are TRBV24-1 and TRBJ2-5; 10 nucleotides match TRBD2. CDR1 is KGHDR and CDR2 is SFDVKD in the germline V gene. The CDR3 covers 20 residues. The trim removed 4 bases at V and 1 base at J, leaving 17 bases unmatched. The CDR3 loop is CATSDTSASGRVYTQETQYF. For the CDR3, the DNA is TGTGCCACCAGTGACACCTCGGCTAGCGGGAGAGTCTATACCCAAGAGACCCAGTACTTC.

V and J are TRBV28 and TRBJ1-3; D call uncertain. CDR3 length: 12 residues. V was shortened by 3 bases and J by 4 bases, with 4 bases between the two germline ends. Germline assignment: CDR1 MDHEN and CDR2 SYDVKM. CDR3 nucleotide sequence: TGTGCCAGCAGTTTGACAGGAAACACCATATATTTT. Its protein is CASSLTGNTIYF.

This rearrangement joins TRBV24-1 to TRBJ1-2; TRBD1 aligns across 8 bases. Germline-derived CDR1 and CDR2 are KGHDR and SFDVKD. The CDR3 totals 14 residues. J lost 7 bases, V lost 6 bases, and 9 bases had no gene match. The CDR3 DNA follows: TGTGCCACCAGTACCCAGGGGGCTCGCGGTGGCTACACCTTC. It yields the protein CATSTQGARGGYTF.

J is TRBJ1-1 and V is TRBV7-2; TRBD1 is a possible D gene (5 bases). The length of the CDR3 is 15 residues. Germline CDR1 is SGHTA and CDR2 is FQGNSA. Trimming cost V 3 bases and J 1 base, with 12 bases left between them. The chain's CDR3 is CASSFGGGGNTEAFF. The CDR3 bases are TGTGCCAGCAGCTTCGGCGGCGGGGGGAACACTGAAGCTTTCTTT.

The chain carries TRBV7-2 and TRBJ2-5; a possible D gene is TRBD2 (5 bases). Germline V gene lookup returns CDR1 SGHTA and CDR2 FQGNSA. The V end lost 1 base, the J end lost 0 bases, and 9 bases lay between the germline ends. This CDR3 contains 15 residues. The CDR3 loop reads CASSLVGGHQETQYF. As DNA, the CDR3 is TGTGCCAGCAGCTTAGTTGGCGGGCACCAAGAGACCCAGTACTTC.

CDR3 sequence reads: CASSPGQGRGTEAFF. For the CDR3, the DNA is TGTGCCAGCAGCCCGGGACAGGGGAGAGGAACTGAAGCTTTCTTT. The gene calls are TRBV5-6 and TRBJ1-1, with 10 bases identical to TRBD1. V shed 4 bases, J shed 5 bases, and the junction held 8 bases outside the gene matches. In germline, CDR1 is SGHDT, CDR2 YYEEEE. CDR3 length: 15 residues.

This clone came up a few times. The chain uses TRBV5-1 and TRBJ2-5; D perhaps matches TRBD2 (6 bases). The germline CDR1 and CDR2 sequences are SGHRS and YFSETQ. Trimming pared 4 bases from V and 1 base from J, leaving 11 bases between. The CDR3 loop spans 14 amino acids. CDR3 sequence: CASSVSGFQETQYF. In DNA form, the CDR3 reads TGCGCCAGCAGCGTTAGCGGATTCCAAGAGACCCAGTACTTC.

This clone was picked up one time. This chain uses TRBV7-2 with TRBJ1-5; 7 bases are a match to TRBD1. Per germline, CDR1 SGHTA and CDR2 FQGNSA. J gave up 6 bases and V 2 bases, and 7 bases lay outside the gene matches. The CDR3 extends over 15 amino acids. The CDR3 nucleotides read TGTGCCAGCAGCTTACGCGGGACAGCTAGTCAGCCCCAGCATTTT. It translates to CASSLRGTASQPQHF.